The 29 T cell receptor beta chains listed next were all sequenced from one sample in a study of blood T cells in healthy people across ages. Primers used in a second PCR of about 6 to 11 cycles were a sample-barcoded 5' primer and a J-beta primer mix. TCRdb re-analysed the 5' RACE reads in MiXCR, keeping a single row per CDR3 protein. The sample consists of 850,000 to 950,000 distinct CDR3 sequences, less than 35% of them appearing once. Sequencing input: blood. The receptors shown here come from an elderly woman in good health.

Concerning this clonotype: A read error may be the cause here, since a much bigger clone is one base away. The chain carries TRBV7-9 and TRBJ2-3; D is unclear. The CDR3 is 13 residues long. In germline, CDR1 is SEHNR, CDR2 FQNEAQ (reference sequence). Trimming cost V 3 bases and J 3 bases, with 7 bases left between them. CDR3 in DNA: TGTGCCAGCAGCTTTATTCAGACAGATACGCAGTATTTT. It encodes CASSFIQTDTQYF.

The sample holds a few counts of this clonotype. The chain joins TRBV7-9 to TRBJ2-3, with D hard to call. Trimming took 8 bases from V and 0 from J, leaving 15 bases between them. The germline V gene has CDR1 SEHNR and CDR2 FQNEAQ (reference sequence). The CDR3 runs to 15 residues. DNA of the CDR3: TGTGCCAGCCGGCGAGGAGCCCGGAGCACAGATACGCAGTATTTT. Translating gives CASRRGARSTDTQYF. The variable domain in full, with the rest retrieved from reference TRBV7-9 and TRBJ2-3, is DTGVSQNPRHKITKRGQNVTFRCDPISEHNRLYWYRQTLGQGPEFLTYFQNEAQLEKSRLLSDRFSAERPKGSFSTLEIQRTEQGDSAMYLCASRRGARSTDTQYFGPGTRLTVL.

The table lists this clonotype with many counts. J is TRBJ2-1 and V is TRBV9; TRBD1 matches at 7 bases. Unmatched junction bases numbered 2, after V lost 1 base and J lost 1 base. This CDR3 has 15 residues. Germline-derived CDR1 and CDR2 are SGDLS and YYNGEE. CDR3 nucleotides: TGTGCCAGCAGCGTAATCAGGGGGTCCTACAATGAGCAGTTCTTC. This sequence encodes CASSVIRGSYNEQFF.

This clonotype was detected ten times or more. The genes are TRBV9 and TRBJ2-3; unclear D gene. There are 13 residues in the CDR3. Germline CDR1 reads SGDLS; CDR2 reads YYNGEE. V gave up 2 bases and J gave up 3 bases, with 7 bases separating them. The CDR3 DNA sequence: TGTGCCAGCAGCGTGGGAAGGACAGATACGCAGTATTTT. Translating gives CASSVGRTDTQYF.

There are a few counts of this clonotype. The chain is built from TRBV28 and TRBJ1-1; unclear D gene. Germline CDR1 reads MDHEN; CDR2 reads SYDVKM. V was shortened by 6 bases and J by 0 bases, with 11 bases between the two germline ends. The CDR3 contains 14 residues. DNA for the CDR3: TGTGCCAGCAGCCAATCGATAGTGAACACTGAAGCTTTCTTT. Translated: CASSQSIVNTEAFF.

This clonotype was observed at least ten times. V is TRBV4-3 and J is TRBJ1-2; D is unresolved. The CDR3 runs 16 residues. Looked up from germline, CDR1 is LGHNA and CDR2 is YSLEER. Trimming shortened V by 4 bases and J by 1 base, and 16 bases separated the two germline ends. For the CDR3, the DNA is TGCGCCAGCAGCCCGCGACGAGGGATCAATAACTATGGCTACACCTTC. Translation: CASSPRRGINNYGYTF.

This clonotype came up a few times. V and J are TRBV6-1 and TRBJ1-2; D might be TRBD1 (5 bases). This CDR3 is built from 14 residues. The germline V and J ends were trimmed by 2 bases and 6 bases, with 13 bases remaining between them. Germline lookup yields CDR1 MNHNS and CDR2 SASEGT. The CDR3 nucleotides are TGTGCCAGCAGTGAAAGAATTCGGGGACATGGCTACACCTTC. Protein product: CASSERIRGHGYTF.

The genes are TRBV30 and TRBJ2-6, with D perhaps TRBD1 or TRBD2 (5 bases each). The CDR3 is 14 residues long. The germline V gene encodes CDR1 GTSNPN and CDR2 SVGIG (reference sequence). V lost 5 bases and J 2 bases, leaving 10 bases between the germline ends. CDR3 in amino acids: CAWGQGPGANVLTF. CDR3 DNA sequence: TGTGCCTGGGGTCAGGGACCTGGGGCCAACGTCCTGACTTTC. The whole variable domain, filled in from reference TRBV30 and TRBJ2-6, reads SQTIHQWPATLVQPVGSPLSLECTVEGTSNPNLYWYRQAAGRGLQLLFYSVGIGQISSEVPQNLSASRPQDRQFILSSKKLLLSDSGFYLCAWGQGPGANVLTFGAGSRLTVL.

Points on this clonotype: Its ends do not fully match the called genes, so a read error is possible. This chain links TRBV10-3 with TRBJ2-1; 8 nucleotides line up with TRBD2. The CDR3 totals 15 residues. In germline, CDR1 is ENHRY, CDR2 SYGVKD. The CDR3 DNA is TGTGCCGTCAGTGAGCGGGGGTACAAGGGCAATGAGCAGTTCTTC. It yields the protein CAVSERGYKGNEQFF.

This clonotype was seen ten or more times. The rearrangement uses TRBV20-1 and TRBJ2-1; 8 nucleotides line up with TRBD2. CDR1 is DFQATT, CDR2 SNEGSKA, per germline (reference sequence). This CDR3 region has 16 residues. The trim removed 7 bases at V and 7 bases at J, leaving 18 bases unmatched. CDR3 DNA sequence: TGCAGTGTCCCCGTGACTTGGAGCGGGGGAGGGAATGAGCAGTTCTTC. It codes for CSVPVTWSGGGNEQFF.

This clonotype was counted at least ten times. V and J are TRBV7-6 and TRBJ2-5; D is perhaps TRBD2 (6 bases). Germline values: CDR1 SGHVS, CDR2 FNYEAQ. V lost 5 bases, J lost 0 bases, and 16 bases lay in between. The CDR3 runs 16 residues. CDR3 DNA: TGTGCCAGCAGCCCTGGTTTAGCGGTTAACCAAGAGACCCAGTACTTC. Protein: CASSPGLAVNQETQYF. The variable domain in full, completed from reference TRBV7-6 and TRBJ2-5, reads GAGVSQSPRYKVTKRGQDVALRCDPISGHVSLYWYRQALGQGPEFLTYFNYEAQQDKSGLPNDRFSAERPEGSISTLTIQRTEQRDSAMYRCASSPGLAVNQETQYFGPGTRLLVL.

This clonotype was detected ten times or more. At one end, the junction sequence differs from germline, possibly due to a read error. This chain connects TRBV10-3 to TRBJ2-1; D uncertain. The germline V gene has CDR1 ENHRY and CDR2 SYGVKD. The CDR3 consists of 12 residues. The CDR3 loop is CAISEYDKEQFF. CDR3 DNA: TGTGCCATCAGTGAGTACGACAAGGAGCAGTTCTTC.

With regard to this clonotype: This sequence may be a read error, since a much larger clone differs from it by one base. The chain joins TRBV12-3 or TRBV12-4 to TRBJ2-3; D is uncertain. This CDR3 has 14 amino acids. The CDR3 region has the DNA TGTGCCAGCAGTTTAACTGTTGGGCGAGATACGGAGTATTTT. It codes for CASSLTVGRDTEYF.

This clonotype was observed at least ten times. The DNA of the CDR3 is TGTGCCAGCATTCTTGGTAGTGGAGATACGCAGTATTTT. The encoded protein is CASILGSGDTQYF. The V gene is TRBV6-1, the J gene TRBJ2-3, with unresolved D. The CDR3 consists of 13 residues. Deletions cut 7 bases from V and 5 bases from J, with 13 bases between. The germline CDR1 and CDR2 sequences are MNHNS and SASEGT.

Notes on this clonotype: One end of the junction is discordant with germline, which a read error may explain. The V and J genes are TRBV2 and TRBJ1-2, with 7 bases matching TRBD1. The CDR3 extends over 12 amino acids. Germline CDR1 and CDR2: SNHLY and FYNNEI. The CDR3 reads CVSSHLQGVYTF. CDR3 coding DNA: TGTGTCAGCAGTCATCTGCAGGGGGTCTACACCTTC. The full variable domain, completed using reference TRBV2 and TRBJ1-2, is EPEVTQTPSHQVTQMGQEVILRCVPISNHLYFYWYRQILGQKVEFLVSFYNNEISEKSEIFDDQFSVERPDGSNFTLKIRSTKLEDSAMYFCVSSHLQGVYTFGSGTRLTVV.

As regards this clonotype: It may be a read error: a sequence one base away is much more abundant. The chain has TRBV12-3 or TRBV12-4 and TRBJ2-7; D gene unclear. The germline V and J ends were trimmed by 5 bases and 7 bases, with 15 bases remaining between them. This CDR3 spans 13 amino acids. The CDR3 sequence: CASSGPAGNEQYF. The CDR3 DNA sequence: TGTGCCAGCAGTGGCCCTGCTGGCAATGAGCAGTACTTC.

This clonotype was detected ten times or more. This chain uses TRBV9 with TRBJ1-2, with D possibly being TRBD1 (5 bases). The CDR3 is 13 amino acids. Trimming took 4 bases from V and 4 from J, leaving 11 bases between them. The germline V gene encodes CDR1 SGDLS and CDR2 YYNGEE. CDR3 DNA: TGTGCCAGCAGCAACAGGAGACTCTATGGCTACACCTTC. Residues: CASSNRRLYGYTF.

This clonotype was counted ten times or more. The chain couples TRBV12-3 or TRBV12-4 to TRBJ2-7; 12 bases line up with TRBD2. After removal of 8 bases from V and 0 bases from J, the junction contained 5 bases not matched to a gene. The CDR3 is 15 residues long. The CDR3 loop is CASRTSGASSYEQYF. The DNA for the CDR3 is TGTGCCAGCCGGACTAGCGGGGCGAGCTCCTACGAGCAGTACTTC.

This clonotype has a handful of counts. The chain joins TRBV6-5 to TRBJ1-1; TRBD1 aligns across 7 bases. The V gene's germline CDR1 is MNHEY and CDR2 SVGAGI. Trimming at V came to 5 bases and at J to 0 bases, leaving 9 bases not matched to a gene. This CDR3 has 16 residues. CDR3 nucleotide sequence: TGTGCCAGCAGTCCAACCGGACAGGTCATGAACACTGAAGCTTTCTTT. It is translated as CASSPTGQVMNTEAFF.

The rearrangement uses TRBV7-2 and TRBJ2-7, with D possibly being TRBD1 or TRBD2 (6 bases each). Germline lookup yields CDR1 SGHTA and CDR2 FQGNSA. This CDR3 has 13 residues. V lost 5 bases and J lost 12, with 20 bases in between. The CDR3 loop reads CASSQGFGGPPYF. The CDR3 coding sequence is TGTGCCAGCAGCCAAGGTTTCGGGGGCCCTCCGTACTTC.

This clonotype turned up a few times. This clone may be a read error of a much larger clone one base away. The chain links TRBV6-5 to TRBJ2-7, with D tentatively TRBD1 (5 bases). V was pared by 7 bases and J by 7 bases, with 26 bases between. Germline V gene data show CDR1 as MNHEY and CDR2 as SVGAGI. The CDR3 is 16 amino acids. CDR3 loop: CASKDQQANSYNEQYF. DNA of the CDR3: TGTGCCAGCAAAGACCAACAGGCGAACTCCTACAATGAGCAGTACTTC.

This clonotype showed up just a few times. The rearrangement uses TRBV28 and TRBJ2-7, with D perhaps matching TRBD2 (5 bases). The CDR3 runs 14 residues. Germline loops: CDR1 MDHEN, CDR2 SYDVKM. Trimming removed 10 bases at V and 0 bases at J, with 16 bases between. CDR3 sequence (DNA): TGTGCCACCACGGGGAGAACAAGCTCCTACGAGCAGTACTTC. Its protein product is CATTGRTSSYEQYF.

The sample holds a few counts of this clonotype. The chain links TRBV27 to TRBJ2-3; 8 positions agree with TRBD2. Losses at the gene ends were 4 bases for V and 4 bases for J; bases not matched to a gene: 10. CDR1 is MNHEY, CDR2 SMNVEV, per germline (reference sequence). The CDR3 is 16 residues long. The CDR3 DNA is TGTGCCAGCAGTTCCTTGGCGGGGGGCCCCCCAGATACGCAGTATTTT. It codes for CASSSLAGGPPDTQYF.

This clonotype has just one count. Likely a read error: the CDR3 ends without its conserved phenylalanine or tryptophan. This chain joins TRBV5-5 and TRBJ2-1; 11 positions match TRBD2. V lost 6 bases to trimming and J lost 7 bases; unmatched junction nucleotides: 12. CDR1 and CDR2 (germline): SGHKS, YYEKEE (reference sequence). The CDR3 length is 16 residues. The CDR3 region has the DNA TGTGCCAGCACCCTACGTCGGCTAGCGGGGGGTAATGAGCAGTTCTCC. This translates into CASTLRRLAGGNEQFS.

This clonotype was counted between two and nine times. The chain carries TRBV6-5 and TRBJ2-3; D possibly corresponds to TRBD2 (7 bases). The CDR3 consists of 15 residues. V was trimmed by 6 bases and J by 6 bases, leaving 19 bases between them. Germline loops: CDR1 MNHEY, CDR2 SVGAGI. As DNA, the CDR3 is TGTGCCAGCAGACCTCGGGGAGGGGGGAGGGATACGCAGTATTTT. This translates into CASRPRGGGRDTQYF.

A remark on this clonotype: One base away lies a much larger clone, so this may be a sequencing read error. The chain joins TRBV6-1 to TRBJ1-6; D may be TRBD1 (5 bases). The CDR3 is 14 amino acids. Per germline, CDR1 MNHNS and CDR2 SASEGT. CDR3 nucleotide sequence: TGTGCCATCTCCAGGAGAGGGGATAATTCACCCCCCCACTTT. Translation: CAISRRGDNSPPHF.

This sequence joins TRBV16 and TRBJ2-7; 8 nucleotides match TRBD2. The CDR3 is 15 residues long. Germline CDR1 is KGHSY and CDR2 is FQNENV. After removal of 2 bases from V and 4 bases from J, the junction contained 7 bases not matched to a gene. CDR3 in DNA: TGTGCCAGCAGCCAAATATCGGGGGGGCGATACGAGCAGTACTTC. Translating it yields CASSQISGGRYEQYF.

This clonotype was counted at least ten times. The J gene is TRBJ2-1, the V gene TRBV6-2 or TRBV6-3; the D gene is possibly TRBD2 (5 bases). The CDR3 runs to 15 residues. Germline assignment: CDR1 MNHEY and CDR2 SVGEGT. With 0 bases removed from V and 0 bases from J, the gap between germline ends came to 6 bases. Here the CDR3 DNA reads TGTGCCAGCAGTTACTCCGGGGTCTCCTACAATGAGCAGTTCTTC. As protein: CASSYSGVSYNEQFF.

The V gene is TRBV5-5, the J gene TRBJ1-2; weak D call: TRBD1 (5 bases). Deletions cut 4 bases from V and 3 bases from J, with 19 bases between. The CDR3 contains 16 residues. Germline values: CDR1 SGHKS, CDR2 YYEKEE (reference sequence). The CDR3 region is CASSLTHAGDDYGYTF. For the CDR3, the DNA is TGTGCCAGCAGCCTGACCCACGCCGGGGACGACTATGGCTACACCTTC.